The 24 T cell receptor beta chains presented below share a single source sample, sequenced in a study of blood T cell repertoires in COVID-19. TCRdb's table, derived via immunoSEQ multiplex PCR, lists solely in-frame clones and lacks some. The table has approximately 100,000 clones, 70% to 85% seen once; the top ten hold roughly 12%. The sequenced material came from peripheral blood. The source of these receptors is a human donor in a cohort sampled during active COVID-19.

V is TRBV12-3 or TRBV12-4 and J is TRBJ2-2; 8 nucleotides line up with TRBD1. V was pared by 2 bases and J by 9 bases, with 2 bases of the junction left unmatched. This CDR3 spans 13 amino acids. The CDR3 nucleotides are TGTGCCAGCAGTTTACAGGGGGCCCGGGAGCTGTTTTTT. This codes for CASSLQGARELFF.

The chain recombines TRBV5-1 with TRBJ2-7; perhaps TRBD1 as D (6 bases). The CDR3 is 13 residues long. Trimming shortened V by 5 bases and J by 4 bases, and 13 bases separated the two germline ends. Germline V gene data show CDR1 as SGHRS and CDR2 as YFSETQ. This CDR3 reads CASRPDSVYEQYF. In DNA, the CDR3 is TGCGCCAGCAGACCGGACAGTGTTTACGAGCAGTACTTC.

This clone was seen just once. The chain carries TRBV27 and TRBJ1-6; D unresolved. From germline, CDR1 is MNHEY and CDR2 SMNVEV (reference sequence). Deletions cut 8 bases from V and 7 bases from J, with 3 bases between. This CDR3 spans 10 amino acids. CDR3 residues: CASGNSPLHF. In DNA, the CDR3 is TGTGCCAGCGGCAATTCACCCCTCCACTTT.

This clone was recorded once. V usage is TRBV2 and J usage is TRBJ1-5; 7 nucleotides line up with TRBD1. With 4 bases clipped from V and 1 base from J, the junction kept 7 bases outside the gene matches. Germline CDR1 reads SNHLY; CDR2 reads FYNNEI. The CDR3 has 16 residues. The chain's CDR3 is CASSVQGGRSNQPQHF. The DNA of the CDR3 is TGTGCCAGCAGTGTGCAGGGGGGTCGGAGCAATCAGCCCCAGCATTTT.

The chain carries TRBV28 and TRBJ1-2; weak D call: TRBD1 (6 bases). Germline CDR1 reads MDHEN; CDR2 reads SYDVKM. This CDR3 is built from 17 residues. Between the trimmed V and J ends, which lost 5 bases and 3 bases, there was a span of 22 bases. The CDR3 is CASSTLLWEQGYYGYTF. Here the CDR3 DNA reads TGTGCCAGCAGTACTCTCTTGTGGGAACAGGGTTACTATGGCTACACCTTC.

This clone has only one observation. The rearrangement links TRBV28 to TRBJ1-1; TRBD1 is a possible D gene (6 bases). Germline lookup yields CDR1 MDHEN and CDR2 SYDVKM. The ends were cut back, 7 bases at V and 5 bases at J, with 17 bases in the middle. This CDR3 is built from 14 residues. This chain's CDR3 is CASIPSRGWTEAFF. The CDR3 bases are TGTGCCAGCATCCCTAGCAGGGGATGGACTGAAGCTTTCTTT.

This sequence joins TRBV5-4 and TRBJ1-4; TRBD1 aligns across 12 bases. CDR1 SGHNT and CDR2 YYREEE come from the germline V gene (reference sequence). V shed 4 bases, J shed 8 bases, and the junction held 9 bases outside the gene matches. This CDR3 has 16 residues. The CDR3 protein is CASSPGTGGGGEKLFF. The CDR3, as DNA: TGTGCCAGCAGCCCGGGGACAGGGGGCGGTGGCGAAAAACTGTTTTTT.

This clone turned up a few times. This chain uses TRBV30 with TRBJ1-6, with a tentative D call TRBD1 (6 bases). The germline CDR1 and CDR2 sequences are GTSNPN and SVGIG (reference sequence). This CDR3 contains 14 residues. Trimming left V 8 bases short and J 7 bases short, with 18 bases between. The CDR3 is CARSGVLWNSPLHF. The CDR3 coding sequence is TGTGCCCGGTCAGGGGTTCTGTGGAATTCACCCCTCCACTTT.

The V and J genes are TRBV24-1 and TRBJ2-1; D possibly corresponds to TRBD2 (6 bases). CDR3 length: 12 residues. Germline V gene sequence: CDR1 KGHDR, CDR2 SFDVKD. Trimming stripped 9 bases from V and 8 bases from J, with 13 bases between. The CDR3 sequence: CATGGGGDEQFF. CDR3 DNA: TGTGCCACCGGGGGAGGAGGCGATGAGCAGTTCTTC.

This chain joins TRBV29-1 and TRBJ2-7; D is perhaps TRBD1 (6 bases). The germline V and J ends were trimmed by 1 base and 2 bases, with 15 bases remaining between them. Germline values: CDR1 SQVTM, CDR2 ANQGSEA. The length of the CDR3 is 15 residues. The CDR3 DNA reads as TGCAGCGTTGAAGGCTCGCAGGCAGGGGCCTACGAGCAGTACTTC. Translation: CSVEGSQAGAYEQYF.

This chain connects TRBV3-1 (or the pseudogene TRBV3-2) to TRBJ2-1; 10 nucleotides align to TRBD2. The germline V gene encodes CDR1 LGHDT and CDR2 YNNKEL (reference sequence). The length of the CDR3 is 20 residues. Trimming at V came to 1 base and at J to 5 bases, leaving 17 bases not matched to a gene. The CDR3 DNA follows: TGTGCCAGCAGCCAAGGGCCCCCGGGACTAGCGCGGGGATTAAACAATGAGCAGTTCTTC. Translating gives CASSQGPPGLARGLNNEQFF.

This clone was recorded only once. The gene calls are TRBV3-1 (or the pseudogene TRBV3-2) and TRBJ2-3; D call uncertain. Germline assignment: CDR1 LGHDT and CDR2 YNNKEL (reference sequence). Trimming shortened V by 4 bases and J by 1 base, and 6 bases separated the two germline ends. The CDR3 totals 13 residues. The CDR3 sequence is CASSLPGTDTQYF. The CDR3 DNA reads as TGTGCCAGCAGCCTGCCGGGCACAGATACGCAGTATTTT.

The CDR3 protein is CAISESILQGAKYGYTF. The CDR3 coding sequence is TGTGCCATCAGTGAGTCGATTTTGCAGGGGGCAAAGTATGGCTACACCTTC. The V gene is TRBV10-3, the J gene TRBJ1-2; 8 bases align to TRBD1. Germline V gene sequence: CDR1 ENHRY, CDR2 SYGVKD. V lost 0 bases, J lost 5 bases, and 11 bases stayed unmatched. The CDR3 has 17 amino acids.

DNA of the CDR3: TGTGCCAGTAGGGCTCGTGGGACAGCAACCCAAGAGACCCAGTACTTC. It encodes CASRARGTATQETQYF. The rearrangement uses TRBV19 and TRBJ2-5; 7 bases align to TRBD1. Germline assignment: CDR1 LNHDA and CDR2 SQIVND (reference sequence). The CDR3 loop spans 16 amino acids. V trimming: 6 bases; J trimming: 1 base; junction bases outside the gene matches: 11.

This rearrangement joins TRBV5-1 to TRBJ2-1; 7 bases are a match to TRBD1. V shed 4 bases, J shed 7 bases, and the junction held 8 bases outside the gene matches. The CDR3 runs 14 residues. Looked up from germline, CDR1 is SGHRS and CDR2 is YFSETQ. CDR3 protein: CASSPLGTENEQFF. For the CDR3, the DNA is TGCGCCAGCAGCCCACTCGGGACAGAAAATGAGCAGTTCTTC.

This chain links TRBV30 with TRBJ2-1; 7 bases match TRBD2. This CDR3 has 13 amino acids. After removal of 0 bases from V and 10 bases from J, the junction contained 6 bases not matched to a gene. Per germline, CDR1 GTSNPN and CDR2 SVGIG (reference sequence). The CDR3 DNA reads as TGTGCCTGGAGTGTGGGAGGGATAAAAGAGCAGTTCTTC. It is translated as CAWSVGGIKEQFF.

This clone was counted a single time. The chain recombines TRBV19 with TRBJ2-3; a possible D gene is TRBD1 (5 bases). CDR1 and CDR2 (germline): LNHDA, SQIVND (reference sequence). The CDR3 runs to 15 residues. V lost 4 bases to trimming and J lost 2 bases, with 13 bases between them. This chain's CDR3 is CASSTQGFNTDTQYF. DNA of the CDR3: TGTGCCAGTAGTACTCAGGGATTCAACACAGATACGCAGTATTTT.

CDR3 sequence reads: CASSLGQGYTIYF. In DNA, the CDR3 is TGTGCCAGCAGCCTGGGACAGGGATACACCATATATTTT. V is TRBV16 and J is TRBJ1-3, with 9 nucleotides matching TRBD1. V shed 4 bases and J 8 bases; nucleotides not matched to a gene: 3. The germline CDR1 and CDR2 sequences are KGHSY and FQNENV. The CDR3 loop spans 13 amino acids.

The chain couples TRBV27 to TRBJ1-2; TRBD1 matches at 9 bases. CDR1 MNHEY and CDR2 SMNVEV come from the germline V gene (reference sequence). Trimming removed 5 bases from V and 5 bases from J; junction bases left unmatched: 6. The CDR3 spans 14 residues. The DNA of the CDR3 is TGTGCCAGCAGTACACCGGGACAGGGTTATGGCTACACCTTC. Translated: CASSTPGQGYGYTF.

The chain's CDR3 is CASSITGVGQPQHF. In DNA form, the CDR3 reads TGTGCCAGCAGCATAACAGGGGTAGGACAGCCCCAGCATTTT. The chain links TRBV7-9 to TRBJ1-5; 7 nucleotides agree with TRBD1. There are 14 residues in the CDR3. Germline trimming cut 5 bases from V and 7 bases from J; bases unmatched to any gene: 8. CDR1 and CDR2 (germline): SEHNR, FQNEAQ (reference sequence).

This clone has more than one count but fewer than ten. V is TRBV30 and J is TRBJ1-5, with D uncertain. In germline, CDR1 is GTSNPN, CDR2 SVGIG (reference sequence). CDR3 length equals 13 residues. Trimming removed 1 base from V and 5 bases from J, with 9 bases in between. The CDR3 region has the DNA TGTGCCTGGAGTGGTACCGGGGATCAGCCCCAGCATTTT. Translation: CAWSGTGDQPQHF.

The rearrangement joins TRBV11-3 to TRBJ2-3; TRBD1 is a possible D gene (5 bases). The CDR3 runs 13 residues. Trimming left V 11 bases short and J 1 base short, with 13 bases between. The germline V gene encodes CDR1 SGHNT and CDR2 YENEEA. The CDR3 nucleotides are TGTGCCTCAAAGGAAGGGGGCACAGATACGCAGTATTTT. Its translation: CASKEGGTDTQYF. Complete variable domain (other parts from reference TRBV11-3 and TRBJ2-3): EAGVVQSPRYKIIEKKQPVAFWCNPISGHNTLYWYLQNLGQGPELLIRYENEEAVDDSQLPKDRFSAERLKGVDSTLKIQPAELGDSAVYLCASKEGGTDTQYFGPGTRLTVL.

The count of this clone is one. This chain uses TRBV7-2 with TRBJ2-1, with 7 bases identical to TRBD2. This CDR3 has 15 amino acids. The V gene's germline CDR1 is SGHTA and CDR2 FQGNSA. V gave up 8 bases and J gave up 0 bases; unmatched junction bases: 7. The DNA for the CDR3 is TGTGCCAGCGAGCCTAGCGGAGTCTCCTACAATGAGCAGTTCTTC. Encoded protein: CASEPSGVSYNEQFF.

This sequence joins TRBV12-3 or TRBV12-4 and TRBJ1-2; D is ambiguous. CDR3 size: 13 residues. Trimming took off 6 bases at V and 0 bases at J, with 8 bases between the two ends. CDR3 sequence reads: CASSPTANYGYTF. The CDR3 DNA reads as TGTGCCAGCAGCCCCACAGCTAACTATGGCTACACCTTC.